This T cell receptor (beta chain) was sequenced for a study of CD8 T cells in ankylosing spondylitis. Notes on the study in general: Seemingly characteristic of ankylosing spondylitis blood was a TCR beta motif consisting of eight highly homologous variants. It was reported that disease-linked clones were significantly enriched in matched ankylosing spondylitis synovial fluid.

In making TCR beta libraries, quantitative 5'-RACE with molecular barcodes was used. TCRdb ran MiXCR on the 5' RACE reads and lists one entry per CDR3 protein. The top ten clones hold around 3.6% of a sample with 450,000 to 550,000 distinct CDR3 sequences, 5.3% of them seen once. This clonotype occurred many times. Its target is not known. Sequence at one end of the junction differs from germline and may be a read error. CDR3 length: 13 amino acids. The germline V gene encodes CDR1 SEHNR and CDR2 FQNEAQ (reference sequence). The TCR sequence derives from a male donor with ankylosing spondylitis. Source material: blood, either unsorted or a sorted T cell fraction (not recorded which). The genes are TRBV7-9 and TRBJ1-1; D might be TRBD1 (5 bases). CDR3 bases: TGTGCCAGCAGCCCAAGTGGGGACTCCGGCCCTCTATTT. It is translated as CASSPSGDSGPLF.